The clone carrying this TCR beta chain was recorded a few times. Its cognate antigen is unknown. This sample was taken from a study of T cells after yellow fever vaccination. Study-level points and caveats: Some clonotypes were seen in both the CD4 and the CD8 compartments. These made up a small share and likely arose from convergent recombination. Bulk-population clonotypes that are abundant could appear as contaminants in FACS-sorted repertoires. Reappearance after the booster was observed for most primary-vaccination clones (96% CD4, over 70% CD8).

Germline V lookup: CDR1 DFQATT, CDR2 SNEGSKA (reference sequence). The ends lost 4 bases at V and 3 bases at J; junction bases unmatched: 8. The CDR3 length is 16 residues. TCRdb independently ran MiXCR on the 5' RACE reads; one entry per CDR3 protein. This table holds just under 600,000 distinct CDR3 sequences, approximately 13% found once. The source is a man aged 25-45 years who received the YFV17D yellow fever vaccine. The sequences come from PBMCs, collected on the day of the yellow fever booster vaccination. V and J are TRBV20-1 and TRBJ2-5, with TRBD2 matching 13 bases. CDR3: CSATSGLAGVEETQYF. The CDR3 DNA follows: TGCAGTGCTACTTCAGGACTAGCGGGAGTGGAAGAGACCCAGTACTTC.